The next 5 T cell receptor beta chains were all read from a single sample in a study of blood T cell repertoires in COVID-19. The repertoire was sequenced with immunoSEQ multiplex PCR; TCRdb's copy has only in-frame clones and lacks some. The sample yields roughly 85,000 clones, roughly 89% seen once. Sequencing input: peripheral blood. These receptors were obtained from a man aged 45-65 years with active or convalescent COVID-19.

The chain combines TRBV7-2 with TRBJ2-3, with D tentatively TRBD2 (7 bases). The V gene lost 3 bases and the J gene lost 2 bases, with 12 bases spanning the gap. Germline V gene data show CDR1 as SGHTA and CDR2 as FQGNSA. The CDR3 is made up of 15 amino acids. The CDR3 loop is CASSLGGPYTDTQYF. The CDR3 coding sequence is TGTGCCAGCAGCTTGGGGGGGCCATACACAGATACGCAGTATTTT. The full variable domain, with the rest looked up from reference TRBV7-2 and TRBJ2-3, is GAGVSQSPSNKVTEKGKDVELRCDPISGHTALYWYRQSLGQGLEFLIYFQGNSAPDKSGLPSDRFSAERTGGSVSTLTIQRTQQEDSAVYLCASSLGGPYTDTQYFGPGTRLTVL.

The CDR3, as DNA: TGTGCCAGTAGTGCGGGACTAGCGGGGGGCCTACAAGAGACCCAGTACTTC. Encoded protein: CASSAGLAGGLQETQYF. The chain combines TRBV19 with TRBJ2-5; 15 bases align to TRBD2. Germline lookup yields CDR1 LNHDA and CDR2 SQIVND (reference sequence). The CDR3 contains 17 residues. V shed 5 bases, J shed 2 bases, and the junction held 6 bases outside the gene matches.

The V gene is TRBV6-6, the J gene TRBJ2-1; weak D call: TRBD2 (6 bases). The CDR3 runs 16 residues. The germline V gene encodes CDR1 MNHNY and CDR2 SVGAGI (reference sequence). V was pared by 5 bases and J by 8 bases, with 22 bases between. DNA for the CDR3: TGTGCCAGCAGTCGAACGCGGGGTGGGGGTTTCGATGAGCAGTTCTTC. Protein sequence: CASSRTRGGGFDEQFF.

The CDR3, as DNA: TGTGCCAGCAGCCAAGAGGGCAACTATGGCTACACCTTC. It codes for CASSQEGNYGYTF. The chain uses TRBV5-4 and TRBJ1-2; no definite D call. The ends were cut back, 4 bases at V and 2 bases at J, with 9 bases in the middle. The CDR3 contains 13 residues. Germline V gives CDR1 SGHNT, CDR2 YYREEE (reference sequence).

V usage is TRBV6-1 and J usage is TRBJ1-1; maybe TRBD1 (5 bases). CDR1 and CDR2 (germline): MNHNS, SASEGT. Between the trimmed V and J ends, which lost 3 bases and 0 bases, there was a span of 8 bases. The CDR3 spans 14 residues. In nucleotides, the CDR3 is TGTGCCAGCAGTGACGACAGTATGAACACTGAAGCTTTCTTT. Amino acids: CASSDDSMNTEAFF.